The clone carrying this TCR beta chain occurred a few times. The data were obtained in a study of blood T cells in healthy people across ages. The use of a sample-barcoded 5' primer and a J-beta primer mix characterized a second PCR of about 6 to 11 cycles. TCRdb called the 5' RACE reads again in MiXCR, with one record for every CDR3 protein. The sample has approximately 1,700,000 distinct CDR3 sequences, more than 35% seen once. The V segment lost 7 bases and the J segment 13 bases; nucleotides outside the gene matches: 17. In germline, CDR1 is MDHEN, CDR2 SYDVKM. The CDR3 loop spans 15 amino acids. Sequenced input: blood. This receptor was taken from a human donor in good health. The chain is built from TRBV28 and TRBJ2-4; 9 positions agree with TRBD2. In DNA form, the CDR3 reads TGTGCCAGCATTATTAGCGGGGGAGTTAAGTGGGAGCAGTACTTC. It translates to CASIISGGVKWEQYF. The full variable domain, rest sourced from reference TRBV28 and TRBJ2-4, is DVKVTQSSRYLVKRTGEKVFLECVQDMDHENMFWYRQDPGLGLRLIYFSYDVKMKEKGDIPEGYSVSREKKERFSLILESASTNQTSMYLCASIISGGVKWEQYFGAGTRLSVL.